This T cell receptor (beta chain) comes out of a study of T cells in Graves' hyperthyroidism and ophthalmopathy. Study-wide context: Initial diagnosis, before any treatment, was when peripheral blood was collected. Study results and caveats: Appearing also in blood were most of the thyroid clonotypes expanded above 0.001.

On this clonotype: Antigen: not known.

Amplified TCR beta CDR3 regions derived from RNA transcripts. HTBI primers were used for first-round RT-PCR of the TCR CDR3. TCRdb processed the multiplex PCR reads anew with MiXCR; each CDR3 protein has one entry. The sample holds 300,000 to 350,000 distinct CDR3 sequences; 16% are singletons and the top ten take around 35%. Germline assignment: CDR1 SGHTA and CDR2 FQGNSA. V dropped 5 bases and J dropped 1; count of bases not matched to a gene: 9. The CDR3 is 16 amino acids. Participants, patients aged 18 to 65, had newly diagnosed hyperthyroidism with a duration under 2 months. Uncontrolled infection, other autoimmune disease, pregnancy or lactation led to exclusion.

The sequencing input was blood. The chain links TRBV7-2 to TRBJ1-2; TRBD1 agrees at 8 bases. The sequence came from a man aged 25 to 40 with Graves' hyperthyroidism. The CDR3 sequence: CASSPWDRRYNYGYTF. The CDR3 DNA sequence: TGTGCCAGCAGCCCCTGGGACAGGCGATATAACTATGGCTACACCTTC.